The present T cell receptor beta chain was sequenced within a study of cytomegalovirus exposure and HLA in healthy donors. It was with 60 Vbeta and 13 Jbeta primers that the PCR ran. Libraries were prepared by immunoSEQ multiplex PCR; TCRdb keeps only in-frame clonotypes and omits some of them. The data contain 150,000 to 200,000 clones, about 76% of them singletons. The sequenced sample was PBMCs. This sequence originates from a woman aged 45-60 years in good health and CMV-seronegative.

The CDR3 protein is CASSQGRGSGANVLTF. CDR3 bases: TGTGCCAGCAGCCAGGGCCGGGGATCAGGGGCCAACGTCCTGACTTTC. The chain has TRBV4-2 and TRBJ2-6; tentative D call: TRBD2 (5 bases). CDR3 length: 16 residues. Trimming removed 3 bases from V and 4 bases from J, with 13 bases in between. Germline CDR1 and CDR2: LGHNA and YNFKEQ.